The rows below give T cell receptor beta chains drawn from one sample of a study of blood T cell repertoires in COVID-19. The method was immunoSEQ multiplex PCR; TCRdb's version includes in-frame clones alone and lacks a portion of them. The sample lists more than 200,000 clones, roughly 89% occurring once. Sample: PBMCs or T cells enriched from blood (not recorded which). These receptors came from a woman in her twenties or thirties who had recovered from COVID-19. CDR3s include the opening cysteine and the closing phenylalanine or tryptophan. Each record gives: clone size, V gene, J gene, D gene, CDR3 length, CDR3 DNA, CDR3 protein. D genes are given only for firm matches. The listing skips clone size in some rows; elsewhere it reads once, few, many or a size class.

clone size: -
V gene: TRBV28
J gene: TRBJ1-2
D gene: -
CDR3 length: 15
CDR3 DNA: TGTGCCAGCAGTTTTATGGACAGAAATAACTATGGCTACACCTTC
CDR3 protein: CASSFMDRNNYGYTF

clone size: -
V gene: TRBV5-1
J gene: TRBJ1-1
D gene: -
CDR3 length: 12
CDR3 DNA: TGCGCCAGCAGCCAGGGACAAGGTGAAGCTTTCTTT
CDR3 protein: CASSQGQGEAFF

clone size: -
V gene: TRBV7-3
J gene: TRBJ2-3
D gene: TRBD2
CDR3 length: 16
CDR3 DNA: TGTGCCAGCAGCCCGACTAGCGGGAGTAGGACAGATACGCAGTATTTT
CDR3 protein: CASSPTSGSRTDTQYF

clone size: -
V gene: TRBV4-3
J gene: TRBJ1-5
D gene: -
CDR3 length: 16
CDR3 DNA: TGCGCCAGCAGCGAAACCCGGGGATCTAGCAATCAGCCCCAGCATTTT
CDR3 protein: CASSETRGSSNQPQHF

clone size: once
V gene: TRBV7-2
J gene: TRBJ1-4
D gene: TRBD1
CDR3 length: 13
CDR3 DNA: TGTGCCAGCAGCACACAGGGGCACGAAAAACTGTTTTTT
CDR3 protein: CASSTQGHEKLFF

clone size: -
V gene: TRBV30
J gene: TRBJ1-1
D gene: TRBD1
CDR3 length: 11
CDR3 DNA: TGTGCCTGGAGTCCGGACAGGGGGGCTTTCTTT
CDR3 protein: CAWSPDRGAFF

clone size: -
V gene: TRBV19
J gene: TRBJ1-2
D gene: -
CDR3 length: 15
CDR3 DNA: TGTGCCAGTAGAGGGGCCCGGGAGGCTAACTATGGCTACACCTTC
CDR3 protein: CASRGAREANYGYTF

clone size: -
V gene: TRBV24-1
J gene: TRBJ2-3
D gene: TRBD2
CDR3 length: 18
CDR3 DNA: TGTGCCACCAGTGATTGGGGACTAAGCGGGAGTGCTGCAGATACGCAGTATTTT
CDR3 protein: CATSDWGLSGSAADTQYF

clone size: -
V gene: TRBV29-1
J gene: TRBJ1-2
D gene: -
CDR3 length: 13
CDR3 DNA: TGCAGCGTTGAAGAGGGCGGGGATGGTGGCTACACCTTC
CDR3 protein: CSVEEGGDGGYTF

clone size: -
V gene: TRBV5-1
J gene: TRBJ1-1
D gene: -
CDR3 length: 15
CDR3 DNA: TGCGCCAGCAGCTTGGGGGGCAGCATGAACACTGAAGCTTTCTTT
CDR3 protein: CASSLGGSMNTEAFF

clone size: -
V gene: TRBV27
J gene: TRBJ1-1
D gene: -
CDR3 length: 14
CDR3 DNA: TGTGCCAGCAGTTTCGGCGGGGGGTACACTGAAGCTTTCTTT
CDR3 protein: CASSFGGGYTEAFF

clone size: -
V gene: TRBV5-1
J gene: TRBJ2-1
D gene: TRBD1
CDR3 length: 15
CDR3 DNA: TGCGCCAGCAGCCCGAGGGGGACAGGGTCGGATGAGCAGTTCTTC
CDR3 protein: CASSPRGTGSDEQFF

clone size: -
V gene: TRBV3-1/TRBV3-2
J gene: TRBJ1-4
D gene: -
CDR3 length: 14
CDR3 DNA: TGTGCCAGCAGCCAAGGAGCAACTAATGAAAAACTGTTTTTT
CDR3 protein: CASSQGATNEKLFF

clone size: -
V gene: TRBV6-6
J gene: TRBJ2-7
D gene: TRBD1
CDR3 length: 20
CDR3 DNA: TGTGCCAGCAGCGCAGGCCGCTGGGGACAGACCCCCGGTGTGATCTACGAGCAGTACTTC
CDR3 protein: CASSAGRWGQTPGVIYEQYF

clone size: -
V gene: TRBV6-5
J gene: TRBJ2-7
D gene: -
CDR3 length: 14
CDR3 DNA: TGTGCCAGCAGTTACCCGGCAGGTTCCTACGAGCAGTACTTC
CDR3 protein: CASSYPAGSYEQYF

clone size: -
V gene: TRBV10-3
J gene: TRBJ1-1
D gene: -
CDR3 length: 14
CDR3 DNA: TGTGCCATCTCGATTGACCCCCGGGGTACTGAAGCTTTCTTT
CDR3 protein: CAISIDPRGTEAFF

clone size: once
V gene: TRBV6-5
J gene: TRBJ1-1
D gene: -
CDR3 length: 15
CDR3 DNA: TGTGCCAGCAGTTACATCGACAGAGAAAACACTGAAGCTTTCTTT
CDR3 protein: CASSYIDRENTEAFF

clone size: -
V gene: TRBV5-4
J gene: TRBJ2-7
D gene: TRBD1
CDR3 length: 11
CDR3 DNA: TGTGCCGGGAGGACAGGGGATGAGCAGTACTTC
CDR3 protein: CAGRTGDEQYF

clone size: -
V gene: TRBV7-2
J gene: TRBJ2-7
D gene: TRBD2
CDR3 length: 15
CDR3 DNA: TGTGCCAGCAGCTTACCGGGAGGGCCCTCCTACGAGCAGTACTTC
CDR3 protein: CASSLPGGPSYEQYF

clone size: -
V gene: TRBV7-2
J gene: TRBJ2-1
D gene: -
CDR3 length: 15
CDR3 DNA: TGTGCCAGCAGCTTAGGGCGGGCGCCCCTCAATGAGCAGTTCTTC
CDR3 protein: CASSLGRAPLNEQFF

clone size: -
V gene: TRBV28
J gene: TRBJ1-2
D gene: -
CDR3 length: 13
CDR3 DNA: TGTGCCAGCAGTTTATCGCTTCTTTCAGACTACACCTTC
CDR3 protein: CASSLSLLSDYTF

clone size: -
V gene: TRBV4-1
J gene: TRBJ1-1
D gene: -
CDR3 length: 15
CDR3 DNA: TGCGCCAGCAGAAATCCTGGCTCATCGAACACTGAAGCTTTCTTT
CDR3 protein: CASRNPGSSNTEAFF

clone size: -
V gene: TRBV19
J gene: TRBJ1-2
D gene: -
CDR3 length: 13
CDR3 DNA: TGTGCCAGTAGCCCTACAGGGCTCTATGGCTACACCTTC
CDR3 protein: CASSPTGLYGYTF

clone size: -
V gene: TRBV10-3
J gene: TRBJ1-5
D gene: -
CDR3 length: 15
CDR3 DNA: TGTGCCATCAGTGAGTCCGGGTTTGGCAATCAGCCCCAGCATTTT
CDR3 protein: CAISESGFGNQPQHF

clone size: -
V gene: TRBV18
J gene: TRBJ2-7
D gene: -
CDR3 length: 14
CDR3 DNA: TGTGCCAGCTCACCCCAGGGGAGCTCCTACGAGCAGTACTTC
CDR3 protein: CASSPQGSSYEQYF

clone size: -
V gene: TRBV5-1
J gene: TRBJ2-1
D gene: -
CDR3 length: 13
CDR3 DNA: TGCGCCAGCAGCATGGGGACTTACAATGAGCAGTTCTTC
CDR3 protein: CASSMGTYNEQFF

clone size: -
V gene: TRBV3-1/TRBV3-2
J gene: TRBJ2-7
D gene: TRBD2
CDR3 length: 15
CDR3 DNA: TGTGCCAGCAGCCAGGGGGCGGGAGGGCCCTACGAGCAGTACTTC
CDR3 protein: CASSQGAGGPYEQYF

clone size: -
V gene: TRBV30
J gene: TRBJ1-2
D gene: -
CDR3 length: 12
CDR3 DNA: TGTGCCTGGAAGGGGCAGGGCTATGGCTACACCTTC
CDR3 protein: CAWKGQGYGYTF

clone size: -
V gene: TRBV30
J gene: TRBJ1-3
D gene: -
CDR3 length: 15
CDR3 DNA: TGTGCCTGCCCGGGGGGGGGAGTCTATGGAAACACCATATATTTT
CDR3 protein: CACPGGGVYGNTIYF